This paragraph covers one T cell receptor beta chain sequence. What antigen it recognizes has not been identified. Base qualities are not recorded, but no much larger clone differs from it by a single base. The data stem from a study of T cells in Graves' hyperthyroidism and ophthalmopathy (dated by TCRdb to 2018 to 2020). In terms of the full investigation: Peripheral blood samples were taken at initial diagnosis, before any treatment was given. An independent validation cohort of around 19 hyperthyroidism patients and approximately 17 patients who later progressed to ophthalmopathy tested prospective prediction of ophthalmopathy. For training and testing, the approximately 97 patients in the discovery cohort were randomly divided in a 7:3 ratio. The paper describes TCR Vbeta CDR3 sequencing of 120 to 150 peripheral blood samples, made up of approximately 40 ophthalmopathy patients, 70 to 75 hyperthyroidism patients and 17 progressor patients. TCR V-J signatures able to tell the groups apart were searched for in a discovery cohort of 95 or so patients, of whom fewer than 45 had Graves' ophthalmopathy and some 60 had stable Graves' hyperthyroidism. In addition, the study compared T-cell repertoires in thyroid tissue and in blood from roughly six Graves' hyperthyroidism patients. Following sampling, methimazole starting at 30 mg daily was given to hyperthyroidism patients, and high-dose intravenous methylprednisolone was given to ophthalmopathy patients.

Stable Graves' hyperthyroidism was defined as no progression to ophthalmopathy during 18 months of follow-up. Hyperthyroidism patients were newly diagnosed, had a disease duration of under 2 months, and were aged 18 to 65 years. Any patient with an uncontrolled infection, another autoimmune disease, pregnancy or lactation was excluded. Diagnoses were established on the basis of clinical symptoms, serum thyroxine and TRAb, thyroid ultrasound, and orbital computed tomography. Ficoll-Paque density gradient centrifugation was used to isolate PBMCs from around 9.1 ml of fresh peripheral blood. Total RNA was extracted with Trizol reagent, and quality was checked on an Agilent 2100 Bioanalyzer. The TCR beta CDR3 regions were amplified from the RNA transcripts. The TCR CDR3 was subjected to a first round of RT-PCR using the HTBI primer set and the Qiagen OneStep RT-PCR kit. The libraries were constructed in a second round of multiplex PCR and then size-selected and purified. Sequencing of the libraries was done on an Illumina HiSeq2000 using paired-end 100 bp reads. The source study handled its data this way. SOAPnuke was used to process the raw data, removing reads that contained adapters or uncalled bases, had a mean Phred below 15, or lacked an exact match to the constant primer or identifier. COPE v1.2.5 was used to merge the high-quality paired reads, and each unique nucleotide sequence was defined as a clonotype. MiTCR v1.1 was used to align the clonotypes against IMGT TRBV, TRBD and TRBJ reference segments. The analysis included only V-J combinations with a frequency above 0.0001, which together covered more than 98% of the repertoires. The TCS score was defined as F50 (clonal expansion) divided by E x V (chaos), with BLOSUM62-based TCRdist calculated between CDR3 peptides within each V-J. Welch's t-statistics and random forest reduced roughly 530 V-J features to 13, which were used in a naive Bayes classifier (R e1071). TCRdb handled the public reads itself, with Q25 trimming in fastp and clone calling in MiXCR, and kept productive beta chains. Rows with a matching CDR3 protein are joined into one entry that keeps the most common DNA and genes. For this entry, the V and J calls and clone size follow TCRdb and not the study's own pipeline. This sample holds around 580,000 distinct CDR3 sequences; 16% were observed only once. Of the sample, approximately 18% is held by the ten largest clones.

Overall study results and their limits: During validation, the model predicted progression to ophthalmopathy a median of around 7 months ahead of onset, with around 71% sensitivity and 72.22% specificity. A model built on a 13 V-J signature distinguished ophthalmopathy from stable hyperthyroidism, reaching 85% to 90% sensitivity and around 81% specificity in cross-validation and 80%/75% in testing. No statistical method was used to set the sample size in advance, and investigators knew the group allocation. Most expanded thyroid clonotypes (frequency above 0.001) were also detected in blood, a finding suggesting that blood repertoires may reflect thyroid immune responses.

The CDR3 contains 14 residues, cysteine and phenylalanine counted. Only the CDR3 portion is preserved as DNA: 42 bases, with reading frame beginning at the first base. At the junction V is shortened by 0 bases and J by 6 bases, with 8 bases in between. The germline V gene (reference sequence) gives CDR1 as MNHNY and CDR2 as SVGAGI. The sequence derives from a woman younger than 35 with Graves' hyperthyroidism. Sequencing was done on a sample of blood. The chain joins TRBV6-6 to TRBJ2-2; TRBD1 is possibly the D segment (5 matching bases). The CDR3 region has the sequence CASSYSMGPGELFF. The DNA sequence is TGTGCCAGCAGTTACTCGATGGGGCCCGGGGAGCTGTTTTTT.